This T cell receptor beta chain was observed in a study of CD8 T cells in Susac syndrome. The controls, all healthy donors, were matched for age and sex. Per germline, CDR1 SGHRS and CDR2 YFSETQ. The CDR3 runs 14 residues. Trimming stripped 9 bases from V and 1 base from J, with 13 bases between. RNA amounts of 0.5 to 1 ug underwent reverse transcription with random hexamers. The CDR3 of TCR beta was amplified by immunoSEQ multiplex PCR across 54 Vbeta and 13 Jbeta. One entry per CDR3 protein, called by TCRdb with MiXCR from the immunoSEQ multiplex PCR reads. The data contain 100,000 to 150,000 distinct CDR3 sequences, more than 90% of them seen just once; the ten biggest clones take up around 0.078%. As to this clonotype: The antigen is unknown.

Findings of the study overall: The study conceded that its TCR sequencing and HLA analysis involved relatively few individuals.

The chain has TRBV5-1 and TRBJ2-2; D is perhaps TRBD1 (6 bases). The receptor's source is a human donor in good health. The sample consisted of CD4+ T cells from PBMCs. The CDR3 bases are TGCGCCACCACCGAGACAGGGAACACCGGGGAGCTGTTTTTT. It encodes CATTETGNTGELFF.